These 10 T cell receptor beta chains share one sample of origin, sequenced in a study of blood T cell repertoires in COVID-19. The repertoire was sequenced with immunoSEQ multiplex PCR; TCRdb's copy has only in-frame clones and lacks some. This table has fewer than 500,000 clones, about 85% appearing once. Sequencing used PBMCs or T cells enriched from blood (not recorded which). These receptors all stem from a woman aged 18-35 years with acute COVID-19.

This chain links TRBV7-8 with TRBJ2-7, with 9 bases lining up with TRBD1. The germline V gene has CDR1 SGHVS and CDR2 FQNEAQ. CDR3 length equals 14 residues. The ends lost 5 bases at V and 1 base at J; junction bases unmatched: 3. Here the CDR3 reads CASSIGQGSYEQYF. CDR3 nucleotides: TGTGCCAGCAGCATCGGACAGGGGTCCTACGAGCAGTACTTC.

This clone has a single count. The rearrangement uses TRBV30 and TRBJ1-1; 7 bases are a match to TRBD1. The CDR3 covers 14 residues. The junction had 6 bases not matched to a gene; V was cut back by 5 bases and J by 0 bases. CDR1 and CDR2 (germline): GTSNPN, SVGIG (reference sequence). CDR3 sequence: CAWEDRFMNTEAFF. The CDR3 DNA reads as TGTGCCTGGGAGGACAGGTTCATGAACACTGAAGCTTTCTTT.

J is TRBJ2-1 and V is TRBV5-4, with 13 bases aligning to TRBD2. V was pared by 3 bases and J by 9 bases, with 6 bases of the junction left unmatched. This CDR3 has 15 amino acids. Germline CDR1 reads SGHNT; CDR2 reads YYREEE (reference sequence). This chain's CDR3 is CASSSGLAGMFEQFF. The CDR3 DNA is TGTGCCAGCAGCTCGGGACTAGCGGGAATGTTTGAGCAGTTCTTC.

The rearrangement links TRBV6-2 or TRBV6-3 to TRBJ1-4, with a tentative D call TRBD1 (5 bases). This CDR3 has 15 residues. Trimming shortened V by 2 bases and J by 8 bases, and 15 bases separated the two germline ends. The V gene's germline CDR1 is MNHEY and CDR2 SVGEGT. This CDR3 is CASSYEQGRAEKLFF. The DNA of the CDR3 is TGTGCCAGCAGTTACGAGCAGGGCCGGGCGGAAAAACTGTTTTTT.

The V gene is TRBV7-8, the J gene TRBJ2-5; 7 bases align to TRBD1. The CDR3 has 13 amino acids. V shed 8 bases and J 4 bases; nucleotides not matched to a gene: 7. The germline V gene has CDR1 SGHVS and CDR2 FQNEAQ. Here the CDR3 DNA reads TGTGCCAGCTTCAAGAGGGGGCGAGAGACCCAGTACTTC. It encodes CASFKRGRETQYF.

The chain links TRBV28 to TRBJ2-2, with TRBD2 matching over 14 bases. J lost 7 bases, V lost 6 bases, and 1 base had no gene match. The CDR3 is 14 amino acids. CDR1 is MDHEN, CDR2 SYDVKM, per germline. The CDR3 loop reads CASRGLAGVGELFF. DNA of the CDR3: TGTGCCAGCAGGGGACTAGCGGGAGTCGGGGAGCTGTTTTTT.

The chain carries TRBV5-6 and TRBJ1-5; maybe TRBD1 (5 bases). The CDR3 runs to 15 residues. The V and J ends lost 7 bases and 7 bases respectively, with 21 bases between them. CDR1 is SGHDT and CDR2 is YYEEEE in the germline V gene. This CDR3 is CASSSTGLIGQPQHF. The DNA for the CDR3 is TGTGCCAGCTCCTCCACGGGACTCATAGGGCAGCCCCAGCATTTT.

V and J are TRBV28 and TRBJ2-7, with 11 nucleotides matching TRBD1. Germline loops: CDR1 MDHEN, CDR2 SYDVKM. The CDR3 sequence is 15 residues long. V was pared by 6 bases and J by 3 bases, with 7 bases of the junction left unmatched. This CDR3 is CASRTRTGGFYEQYF. The DNA for the CDR3 is TGTGCCAGCAGAACACGGACAGGGGGCTTCTACGAGCAGTACTTC.

The J gene is TRBJ2-7, the V gene TRBV2; 8 nucleotides match TRBD1. The CDR3 contains 15 residues. CDR1 and CDR2 from the germline V gene are SNHLY and FYNNEI. The junction had 14 bases not matched to a gene; V was cut back by 7 bases and J by 6 bases. As DNA, the CDR3 is TGTGCCAGCAAAGGAGGAGGGACAGGACCCAGCGAGCAGTACTTC. Residues: CASKGGGTGPSEQYF.

This clone was seen a handful of times. The chain joins TRBV28 to TRBJ1-2; 9 bases agree with TRBD1. The J segment lost 1 base and the V segment lost 2 bases, leaving 8 bases of the junction unmatched. CDR1 and CDR2 (germline): MDHEN, SYDVKM. This CDR3 is built from 17 residues. For the CDR3, the DNA is TGTGCCAGCAGTTTACCCCTTTACAGGGGGCATAACTATGGCTACACCTTC. Protein: CASSLPLYRGHNYGYTF.